Listed here are 12 T cell receptor beta chains from one sample, sequenced in a study of technical replicates of blood from a few donors (TCRdb year 2017). The library was built by means of the immunoSEQ multiplex PCR assay. TCRdb carries this immuneACCESS record with in-frame sequences only. Its versions omit some clonotypes, under half of them owing to an unresolved V gene in the studies checked, with the rest unexplained. The sample has 95,000 to 100,000 clones on record, more than 90% of them singletons. Clones ranked in the top ten supply 0.2% to 0.25% of the sample. The sequenced material came from T cells isolated from PBMCs. The receptors were sampled from a human donor in good health.

The chain uses TRBV10-3 and TRBJ2-5; possible D gene TRBD1, 5 bases. This CDR3 is built from 11 residues. CDR1 and CDR2 from the germline V gene are ENHRY and SYGVKD. Deletions cut 5 bases from V and 5 bases from J, with 6 bases between. The CDR3 DNA is TGTGCCATCAGTAACAGGGAGACCCAGTACTTC. Translated, it gives CAISNRETQYF.

The chain combines TRBV27 with TRBJ1-1, with TRBD1 as a possible D gene (6 bases). Per germline, CDR1 MNHEY and CDR2 SMNVEV (reference sequence). CDR3 length: 12 residues. With 5 bases removed from V and 8 bases from J, the gap between germline ends came to 12 bases. CDR3 amino acids: CASSPWGREAFF. CDR3 nucleotides: TGTGCCAGCAGTCCCTGGGGGCGAGAAGCTTTCTTT.

This rearrangement joins TRBV11-2 to TRBJ2-3; D is perhaps TRBD1 (5 bases). Germline CDR1 reads SGHAT; CDR2 reads FQNNGV. Trimming stripped 5 bases from V and 4 bases from J, with 13 bases between. This CDR3 is 14 amino acids long. CDR3 bases: TGTGCCAGCAGCCAAGCAGGGATGTCAGATACGCAGTATTTT. Translated: CASSQAGMSDTQYF.

The rearrangement joins TRBV4-2 to TRBJ1-1, with a tentative D call TRBD1 (6 bases). There are 18 residues in the CDR3. Germline assignment: CDR1 LGHNA and CDR2 YNFKEQ. Deletions cut 0 bases from V and 1 base from J, with 18 bases between. The CDR3 coding sequence is TGTGCCAGCAGCCAAGATCTTGCGGGGGACATATGGAACACTGAAGCTTTCTTT. Residues: CASSQDLAGDIWNTEAFF.

The chain joins TRBV9 to TRBJ1-2; D not resolved. Trimming removed 4 bases at V and 7 bases at J, with 17 bases between. This CDR3 contains 14 residues. The germline CDR1 and CDR2 sequences are SGDLS and YYNGEE. CDR3 in DNA: TGTGCCAGCAGCCCCCTGGGCCCGGTGTCTGGCTACACCTTC. Translated: CASSPLGPVSGYTF.

The genes are TRBV10-3 and TRBJ1-1; TRBD1 matches 9 bases. The J segment lost 8 bases and the V segment lost 4 bases, leaving 2 bases of the junction unmatched. In germline, CDR1 is ENHRY, CDR2 SYGVKD. The CDR3 loop spans 12 amino acids. The DNA for the CDR3 is TGTGCCATCAGTGGGACAGGGGCCGAAGCTTTCTTT. Translated: CAISGTGAEAFF.

This clone was observed a few times. The chain couples TRBV2 to TRBJ2-3; 7 positions agree with TRBD2. Looked up from germline, CDR1 is SNHLY and CDR2 is FYNNEI. CDR3 length equals 14 residues. The V and J ends lost 3 bases and 6 bases, in that order; junction bases with no gene match: 6. CDR3: CASSDGLEVDTQYF. DNA for the CDR3: TGTGCCAGCAGTGATGGACTAGAGGTGGATACGCAGTATTTT.

The V gene is TRBV2, the J gene TRBJ1-5; tentative D call: TRBD1 (5 bases). CDR3 length: 14 residues. Germline CDR1 SNHLY, CDR2 FYNNEI. V lost 3 bases and J 7 bases, leaving 13 bases between the germline ends. The CDR3 region is CASSDRDSGQPQHF. The CDR3 coding sequence is TGTGCCAGCAGTGACAGGGACTCGGGGCAGCCCCAGCATTTT.

The chain combines TRBV6-6 with TRBJ2-7; 9 nucleotides line up with TRBD1. In germline, CDR1 is MNHNY, CDR2 SVGAGI (reference sequence). The CDR3 sequence is 14 residues long. Germline trimming cut 5 bases from V and 4 bases from J; bases unmatched to any gene: 6. The CDR3 region is CASSTTGGSYEQYF. Written as DNA, the CDR3 is TGTGCCAGCAGTACCACAGGGGGCTCGTACGAGCAGTACTTC.

The rearrangement uses TRBV7-3 and TRBJ1-2; the D gene is possibly TRBD1 (6 bases). V lost 5 bases and J lost 2, with 18 bases in between. The CDR3 sequence is 16 residues long. Germline V CDR1 and CDR2: SGHTA, FQGTGA. Here the CDR3 reads CASSPGTRNRNYGYTF. DNA for the CDR3: TGTGCCAGCAGCCCGGGGACACGAAATAGAAACTATGGCTACACCTTC.

A word on this clone: Other nucleotide sequences from this sample produce the same CDR3. This CDR3 reads CASSLGSRAEAFF. The CDR3 nucleotides read TGCGCCAGCAGCCTTGGGTCACGGGCTGAAGCTTTCTTT. This chain connects TRBV4-1 to TRBJ1-1; D is undetermined. The germline V and J ends were trimmed by 4 bases and 6 bases, with 12 bases remaining between them. CDR1 is MGHRA and CDR2 is YSYEKL in the germline V gene. CDR3 length: 13 residues.

The chain joins TRBV9 to TRBJ2-2; D is perhaps TRBD2 (5 bases). The CDR3 spans 16 residues. V was clipped by 4 bases and J by 6 bases, with 19 bases between them. Per the germline V gene, CDR1 is SGDLS and CDR2 is YYNGEE. The DNA for the CDR3 is TGTGCCAGCAGCCACACTAGTCGAAGGAGTGCCGGGGAGCTGTTTTTT. Its translation is CASSHTSRRSAGELFF.